Shown below are 12 T cell receptor beta chains from a single sample sequenced in a study of T cell responses to AZD1222 COVID-19 vaccine. Sequencing was performed with immunoSEQ multiplex PCR; in TCRdb, only in-frame clones are kept and a portion is missing. The profile shows over 110,000 clones, roughly 92% of them singletons. Sequencing used peripheral blood, obtained 28 days after the second AZD1222 dose. The receptors here all came from an adult who received the AZD1222 COVID-19 vaccine.

The count of this clone is one. The chain couples TRBV6-2 or TRBV6-3 to TRBJ2-3; 8 nucleotides align to TRBD1. J lost 10 bases, V lost 2 bases, and 17 bases had no gene match. The CDR3 length is 17 residues. In germline, CDR1 is MNHEY, CDR2 SVGEGT. CDR3 region: CASSYALWTGLRGAQYF. The CDR3, as DNA: TGTGCCAGCAGTTACGCACTTTGGACAGGGTTAAGAGGTGCGCAGTATTTT.

J is TRBJ1-2 and V is TRBV19; D is unresolved. Trimming removed 0 bases from V and 8 bases from J, with 10 bases in between. CDR1 and CDR2 from the germline V gene are LNHDA and SQIVND (reference sequence). The CDR3 loop spans 13 amino acids. CDR3 bases: TGTGCCAGTAGTATAGACGGCCCCCGGGGCTACACCTTC. Its translation is CASSIDGPRGYTF.

The chain couples TRBV30 to TRBJ1-2; D remains unclear. The CDR3 is 13 amino acids. The germline V gene encodes CDR1 GTSNPN and CDR2 SVGIG (reference sequence). Trimming removed 4 bases from V and 5 bases from J, with 14 bases in between. The CDR3 loop is CAWISQLGYGYTF. The CDR3, as DNA: TGTGCCTGGATCAGTCAACTAGGGTATGGCTACACCTTC.

The V and J genes are TRBV9 and TRBJ2-5; 7 bases map to TRBD1. This CDR3 spans 12 amino acids. Germline loops: CDR1 SGDLS, CDR2 YYNGEE. J lost 4 bases, V lost 4 bases, and 1 base had no gene match. Here the CDR3 reads CASSRGRETQYF. The CDR3 DNA reads as TGTGCCAGCAGCAGGGGGCGAGAGACCCAGTACTTC.

The gene calls are TRBV18 and TRBJ2-6; TRBD1 aligns across 10 bases. The germline V gene has CDR1 KGHSH and CDR2 LQKENI. The length of the CDR3 is 19 residues. J lost 4 bases, V lost 6 bases, and 15 bases had no gene match. The DNA for the CDR3 is TGTGCCAGCTCCCGCACCGGGACAGGGGCCACCAGAGGGGCCAACGTCCTGACTTTC. Translating it yields CASSRTGTGATRGANVLTF.

The DNA for the CDR3 is TGTGCCAGCAGTTTATGGAAGCAGGGTGGGAAAGATGGCTACACCTTC. It translates to CASSLWKQGGKDGYTF. The chain has TRBV28 and TRBJ1-2, with D tentatively TRBD1 (5 bases). V was pared by 0 bases and J by 6 bases, with 17 bases between. Germline loops: CDR1 MDHEN, CDR2 SYDVKM. The CDR3 contains 16 residues.

This clone was recorded only once. This chain links TRBV5-1 with TRBJ1-1; maybe TRBD1 (5 bases). CDR1 is SGHRS, CDR2 YFSETQ, per germline. There are 14 residues in the CDR3. V gave up 7 bases and J gave up 1 base, with 14 bases separating them. CDR3 sequence (DNA): TGCGCCAGCGGGGCGGCAGGGAGGAACACTGAAGCTTTCTTT. This sequence encodes CASGAAGRNTEAFF.

V and J are TRBV10-3 and TRBJ1-6; 9 positions agree with TRBD1. With V trimmed by 8 bases and J by 15 bases, 14 bases remained unmatched. Germline V gene data show CDR1 as ENHRY and CDR2 as SYGVKD. CDR3 length: 14 amino acids. The CDR3 DNA is TGTGCCATCTATGAGGGACAGGGCTCCTTGCGCCTCCACTTT. Amino acid sequence: CAIYEGQGSLRLHF.

The chain couples TRBV5-1 to TRBJ1-1, with D maybe TRBD1 (5 bases). The CDR3 contains 13 residues. CDR1 SGHRS and CDR2 YFSETQ come from the germline V gene. Trimming cost V 4 bases and J 5 bases, with 12 bases left between them. CDR3 amino acids: CASSRTGATEAFF. The CDR3 coding sequence is TGCGCCAGCAGCCGCACAGGAGCTACTGAAGCTTTCTTT. Full variable domain (missing parts from reference TRBV5-1 and TRBJ1-1): KAGVTQTPRYLIKTRGQQVTLSCSPISGHRSVSWYQQTPGQGLQFLFEYFSETQRNKGNFPGRFSGRQFSNSRSEMNVSTLELGDSALYLCASSRTGATEAFFGQGTRLTVV.

The V call is TRBV5-4, the J call TRBJ2-3; 12 bases map to TRBD2. Trimming at V came to 4 bases and at J to 6 bases, leaving 3 bases not matched to a gene. The V gene's germline CDR1 is SGHNT and CDR2 YYREEE (reference sequence). The CDR3 sequence is 14 residues long. The CDR3 DNA is TGTGCCAGCAGCATCGGACTAGCGGGGGATACGCAGTATTTT. Translated: CASSIGLAGDTQYF.

The V call is TRBV27, the J call TRBJ1-2; 8 bases line up with TRBD1. The CDR3 extends over 14 amino acids. The trim removed 3 bases at V and 2 bases at J, leaving 2 bases unmatched. CDR1 and CDR2 (germline): MNHEY, SMNVEV (reference sequence). In DNA form, the CDR3 reads TGTGCCAGCAGTTTCGGACAGGGCAACTATGGCTACACCTTC. Translating it yields CASSFGQGNYGYTF.

The chain has TRBV5-1 and TRBJ2-7; D may be TRBD1 or TRBD2 (5 bases each). This CDR3 comprises 14 residues. V lost 0 bases to trimming and J lost 6 bases, with 13 bases between them. Germline assignment: CDR1 SGHRS and CDR2 YFSETQ. In DNA, the CDR3 is TGCGCCAGCAGCTTGGGACAGCCACGGGGCGAGCAGTACGTC. Translating gives CASSLGQPRGEQYV.